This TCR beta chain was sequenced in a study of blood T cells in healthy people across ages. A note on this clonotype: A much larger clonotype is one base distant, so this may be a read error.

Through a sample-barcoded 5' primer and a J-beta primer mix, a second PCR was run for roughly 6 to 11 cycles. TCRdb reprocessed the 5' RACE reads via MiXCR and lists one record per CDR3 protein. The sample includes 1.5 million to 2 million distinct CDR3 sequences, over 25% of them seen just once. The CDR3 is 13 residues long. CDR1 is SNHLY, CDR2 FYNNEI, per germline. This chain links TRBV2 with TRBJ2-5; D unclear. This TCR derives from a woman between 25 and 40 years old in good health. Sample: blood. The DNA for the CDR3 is TGTGCCAACAGTGAAGACGGGTTAGAGACCCAGTACTTC. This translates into CANSEDGLETQYF.